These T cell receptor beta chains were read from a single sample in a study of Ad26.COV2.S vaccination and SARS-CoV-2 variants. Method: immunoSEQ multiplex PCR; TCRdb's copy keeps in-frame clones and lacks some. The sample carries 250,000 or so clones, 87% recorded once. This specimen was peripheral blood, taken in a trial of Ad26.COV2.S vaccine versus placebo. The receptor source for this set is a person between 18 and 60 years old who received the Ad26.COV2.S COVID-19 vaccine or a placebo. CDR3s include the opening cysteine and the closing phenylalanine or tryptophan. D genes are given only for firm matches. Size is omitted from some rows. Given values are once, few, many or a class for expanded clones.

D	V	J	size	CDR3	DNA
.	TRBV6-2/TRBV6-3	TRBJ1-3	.	CASSPQGIGNTIYF	TGTGCCAGCAGTCCCCAGGGGATTGGAAACACCATATATTTT
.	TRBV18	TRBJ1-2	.	CASSPAQDYGYTF	TGTGCCAGCTCACCGGCCCAGGACTATGGCTACACCTTC
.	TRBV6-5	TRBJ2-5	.	CASSSRVGTQYF	TGTGCCAGCAGTTCCCGTGTGGGGACCCAGTACTTC
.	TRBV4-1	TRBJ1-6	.	CASSQVVGAGSPLHF	TGCGCCAGCAGCCAAGTGGTGGGAGCAGGGTCACCCCTCCACTTT
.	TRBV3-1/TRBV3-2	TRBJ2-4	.	CASSQDPGIAKNIQYF	TGTGCCAGCAGCCAAGACCCCGGGATTGCCAAAAACATTCAGTACTTC
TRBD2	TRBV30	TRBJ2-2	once	CAWGRTSGVTGELFF	TGTGCCTGGGGCCGGACTAGCGGGGTTACCGGGGAGCTGTTTTTT
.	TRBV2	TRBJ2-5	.	CASSELTVQETQYF	TGTGCCAGCAGTGAATTGACAGTCCAAGAGACCCAGTACTTC
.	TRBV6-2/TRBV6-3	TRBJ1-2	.	CASSYPRVYGYTF	TGTGCCAGCAGTTATCCCAGAGTCTATGGCTACACCTTC
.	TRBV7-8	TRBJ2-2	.	CASSLKQIFLISNTGELFF	TGTGCCAGCAGCTTAAAGCAGATCTTCTTGATATCGAACACCGGGGAGCTGTTTTTT
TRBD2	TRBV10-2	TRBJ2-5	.	CASSLAGGPGETQYF	TGCGCCAGCAGTTTAGCGGGAGGGCCTGGAGAGACCCAGTACTTC
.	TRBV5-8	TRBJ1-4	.	CASSLRIEKLFF	TGTGCCAGCAGCTTGCGAATTGAAAAACTGTTTTTT
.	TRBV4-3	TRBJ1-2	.	CASSQGPTGYGYTF	TGCGCCAGCAGCCAAGGCCCGACGGGCTATGGCTACACCTTC
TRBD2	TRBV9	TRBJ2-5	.	CASSKAGGPKETQYF	TGTGCCAGCAGCAAAGCGGGGGGACCGAAGGAGACCCAGTACTTC
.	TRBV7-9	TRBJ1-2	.	CASSPGTPPYGYTF	TGTGCCAGCAGCCCCGGGACGCCCCCCTATGGCTACACCTTC
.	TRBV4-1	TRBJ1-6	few	CASSHTVSSYNSPLHF	TGCGCCAGCAGCCACACCGTGAGCTCCTATAATTCACCCCTCCACTTT
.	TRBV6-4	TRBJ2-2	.	CASSVGDTGELFF	TGTGCCAGCAGTGTGGGGGACACCGGGGAGCTGTTTTTT
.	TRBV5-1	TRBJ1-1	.	CASSLRVEMNTEAFF	TGCGCCAGCAGCTTGAGGGTTGAAATGAACACTGAAGCTTTCTTT
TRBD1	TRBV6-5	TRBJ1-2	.	CASSQTGGGYTF	TGTGCCAGCAGTCAGACAGGGGGCGGCTACACCTTC
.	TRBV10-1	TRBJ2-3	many	CASRVWRDSTDTQYF	TGCGCCAGCAGGGTTTGGCGGGACAGTACAGATACGCAGTATTTT
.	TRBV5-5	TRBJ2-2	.	CASSLAELKAGELFF	TGTGCCAGCAGCTTGGCCGAATTGAAGGCCGGGGAGCTGTTTTTT
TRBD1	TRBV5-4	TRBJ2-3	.	CASSGIGTGVRDTQYF	TGTGCCAGCAGCGGAATCGGGACAGGGGTTAGAGATACGCAGTATTTT
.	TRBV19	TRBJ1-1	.	CASSFLGEAEAFF	TGTGCCAGTAGTTTTTTGGGGGAAGCTGAAGCTTTCTTT
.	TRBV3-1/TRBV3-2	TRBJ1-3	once	CASTRGTGYSGNTIYF	TGTGCCAGCACCAGAGGGACCGGATACTCTGGAAACACCATATATTTT
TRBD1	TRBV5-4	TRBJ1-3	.	CASSRGTGGNTIYF	TGTGCCAGCAGCAGAGGGACAGGCGGAAACACCATATATTTT
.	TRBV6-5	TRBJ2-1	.	CASSQVNEQFF	TGTGCCAGCAGCCAGGTGAATGAGCAGTTCTTC